This TCR beta chain was retrieved from a study (dated by TCRdb to about 2016). Preparation of the library involved RT-PCR. The instrument was an Illumina MiSeq. The raw public reads went through TCRdb reprocessing: fastp at Q25, MiXCR clone calling, in-frame beta chains kept. Entries that share a CDR3 protein sequence are merged under the most common genes and DNA. Here the sample has around 700,000 distinct CDR3 sequences; about 14% occur a single time. About 3.6% of the sample rests with the top ten. Trimming takes 2 bases from V and 9 bases from J, and the germline ends sit 14 bases apart. From cysteine to phenylalanine, the CDR3 is 14 amino acids long. CDR3 DNA only is kept here, 42 bases in frame from base 1. The germline V gene (reference sequence) yields LGHDT for CDR1 and YNNKEL for CDR2. Note on this clonotype: Its recognized antigen is unknown. Qualities for individual bases were not recorded, and no much larger clone is one base off.

The clonotype was recovered from a female donor in good health, serving as a healthy control. Sequenced: memory CD4+ T cells from blood. The rearranged chain carries TRBV3-1 and TRBJ2-1; the D segment could be TRBD2, given 6 matching bases. The sequenced DNA is TGTGCCAGCAGCCAAAAGGGTAGCGGCAGTGAGCAGTTCTTC. This gives the protein CASSQKGSGSEQFF.